Following are 8 T cell receptor beta chains from one sample sequenced in a study of cytomegalovirus exposure and HLA in healthy donors. PCR employed 60 Vbeta and 13 Jbeta primers. Using immunoSEQ multiplex PCR, the repertoire was profiled, and TCRdb retains in-frame clones only, with some absent. The table shows about 200,000 clones, with 80% occurring only once. Material for sequencing was PBMCs. Receptors originate from a woman aged 40 to 50 in good health and CMV-seronegative.

The chain recombines TRBV19 with TRBJ2-7, with TRBD2 matching 8 bases. This CDR3 contains 16 residues. V dropped 1 base and J dropped 5; count of bases not matched to a gene: 10. Germline V lookup: CDR1 LNHDA, CDR2 SQIVND (reference sequence). The CDR3 protein is CASSIGAGGAIHEQYF. The CDR3 nucleotides are TGTGCCAGTAGTATAGGCGCGGGGGGCGCGATCCACGAGCAGTACTTC.

This chain connects TRBV11-2 to TRBJ2-1, with 10 bases matching TRBD1. The CDR3 runs 13 residues. V lost 5 bases, J lost 10 bases, and 5 bases stayed unmatched. CDR1 and CDR2 from the germline V gene are SGHAT and FQNNGV. CDR3 sequence reads: CASSRDRGHEQFF. CDR3 nucleotide sequence: TGTGCCAGCAGCCGGGACAGGGGACACGAGCAGTTCTTC. Full variable domain (remainder filled in from reference TRBV11-2 and TRBJ2-1): EAGVAQSPRYKIIEKRQSVAFWCNPISGHATLYWYQQILGQGPKLLIQFQNNGVVDDSQLPKDRFSAERLKGVDSTLKIQPAKLEDSAVYLCASSRDRGHEQFFGPGTRLTVL.

The chain is built from TRBV19 and TRBJ2-1; 12 nucleotides match TRBD2. Germline-derived CDR1 and CDR2 are LNHDA and SQIVND (reference sequence). CDR3 length: 14 residues. V gave up 4 bases and J gave up 6 bases; unmatched junction bases: 1. For the CDR3, the DNA is TGTGCCAGTAGTAAGGGACTAGCGGGCAATGAGCAGTTCTTC. This gives the protein CASSKGLAGNEQFF.

J is TRBJ2-3 and V is TRBV5-1, with 7 bases aligning to TRBD1. With 3 bases clipped from V and 0 bases from J, the junction kept 4 bases outside the gene matches. Germline assignment: CDR1 SGHRS and CDR2 YFSETQ. The CDR3 extends over 15 amino acids. CDR3 bases: TGCGCCAGCAGCTCCGGACAGGCTAGCACAGATACGCAGTATTTT. Protein product: CASSSGQASTDTQYF. Complete variable domain (other parts from reference TRBV5-1 and TRBJ2-3): KAGVTQTPRYLIKTRGQQVTLSCSPISGHRSVSWYQQTPGQGLQFLFEYFSETQRNKGNFPGRFSGRQFSNSRSEMNVSTLELGDSALYLCASSSGQASTDTQYFGPGTRLTVL.

In its sample, this clone was seen once. The CDR3 nucleotides read TGTGCCAGCAGCCCCCACAAGGGGTACAATGAGCAGTTCTTC. Protein product: CASSPHKGYNEQFF. The V and J genes are TRBV7-2 and TRBJ2-1; D might be TRBD1 (5 bases). The V end was cut by 5 bases, the J end by 4 bases, with 12 bases between. CDR3 length equals 14 residues. Germline-derived CDR1 and CDR2 are SGHTA and FQGNSA.

A word on this clone: The sample has other DNA sequences that encode this CDR3 too. V usage is TRBV9 and J usage is TRBJ1-2, with 9 bases matching TRBD1. Germline V gene data show CDR1 as SGDLS and CDR2 as YYNGEE. With 0 bases clipped from V and 5 bases from J, the junction kept 2 bases outside the gene matches. This CDR3 spans 14 amino acids. The DNA for the CDR3 is TGTGCCAGCAGCGTAGGACAGGGGGGATATGGCTACACCTTC. It is translated as CASSVGQGGYGYTF.

This clone was recorded a few times. The chain links TRBV7-9 to TRBJ2-5, with D possibly TRBD2 on 5 matching bases. V lost 3 bases to trimming and J lost 1 base, with 9 bases between them. The CDR3 has 14 residues. Germline V lookup: CDR1 SEHNR, CDR2 FQNEAQ (reference sequence). CDR3 sequence: CASSFNRGQETQYF. As DNA, the CDR3 is TGTGCCAGCAGCTTCAACCGGGGCCAAGAGACCCAGTACTTC.

This clone was found a few times. The chain links TRBV19 to TRBJ2-1; D possibly corresponds to TRBD2 (6 bases). This CDR3 has 19 residues. Trimming pared 6 bases from V and 1 base from J, leaving 25 bases between. Looked up from germline, CDR1 is LNHDA and CDR2 is SQIVND (reference sequence). CDR3 protein: CASSAYWLARKSSYNEQFF. The CDR3 region has the DNA TGTGCCAGTAGCGCGTATTGGCTAGCGAGGAAATCTTCCTACAATGAGCAGTTCTTC.